Detailed here is one T cell receptor beta chain. The repertoire was sequenced with immunoSEQ multiplex PCR; TCRdb's copy has only in-frame clones and lacks some. This table has approximately 150,000 clones, around 84% appearing once. These data originate in a study of blood T cell repertoires in COVID-19. The sample consisted of peripheral blood. The source is a woman aged 55 to 70 with acute or convalescent COVID-19.

The CDR3 nucleotides are TGTGCCAGCAGCGTAGCTCCCGGTAGCGGTTACGAGCAGTACTTC. It translates to CASSVAPGSGYEQYF. V is TRBV9 and J is TRBJ2-7; tentatively, D is TRBD2 (6 bases). V shed 0 bases and J shed 4 bases, with 14 bases lying between them. The CDR3 is made up of 15 amino acids. Germline values: CDR1 SGDLS, CDR2 YYNGEE. The whole variable domain, remainder taken from reference TRBV9 and TRBJ2-7, is DSGVTQTPKHLITATGQRVTLRCSPRSGDLSVYWYQQSLDQGLQFLIQYYNGEERAKGNILERFSAQQFPDLHSELNLSSLELGDSALYFCASSVAPGSGYEQYFGPGTRLTVT.